A selection of T cell receptor beta chains follows, all from one sample in a study. Libraries were prepared by immunoSEQ multiplex PCR; TCRdb keeps only in-frame clonotypes and omits some of them. Found here are 60,000 to 85,000 clones, 90% to 95% of them singletons; the top ten hold 4% to 5%. Sequenced sample: PBMCs. The receptors come from a man in his forties with rheumatoid arthritis. Each CDR3 is given with its conserved first and last residue. The D gene is left open where the match is weak. Expanded clones are given a class, and other clones once, few, many or no size at all.

TRBV18,TRBJ1-1,.,.,CASSPMLQNTEAFF,TGTGCCAGCTCACCAATGTTACAGAACACTGAAGCTTTCTTT
TRBV6-1,TRBJ1-2,.,.,CASSDDYRDHRGYTF,TGTGCCAGCAGTGACGATTACCGGGACCACAGGGGCTACACCTTC
TRBV6-2/TRBV6-3,TRBJ1-4,.,TRBD1,CASSPHGTGREKLFF,TGTGCCAGCAGCCCACACGGGACAGGGCGTGAAAAACTGTTTTTT
TRBV27,TRBJ2-3,.,TRBD2,CASSQLAGPTDTQYF,TGTGCCAGCAGCCAACTAGCGGGGCCCACAGATACGCAGTATTTT
TRBV27,TRBJ2-3,.,TRBD2,CASSLLATSDRLDTQYF,TGTGCCAGCAGTTTATTGGCCACTAGCGATAGATTGGATACGCAGTATTTT
TRBV28,TRBJ1-3,.,TRBD1,CASSSFRGRGNTIYF,TGTGCCAGCAGTTCCTTCAGGGGGCGTGGAAACACCATATATTTT
TRBV29-1,TRBJ1-4,.,.,CSVGINEKLFF,TGCAGCGTTGGTATTAATGAAAAACTGTTTTTT
TRBV7-2,TRBJ2-1,.,TRBD2,CASSSNSGNTFNEQFF,TGTGCCAGCAGCTCTAATAGCGGGAATACGTTCAATGAGCAGTTCTTC
TRBV20-1,TRBJ1-6,.,.,CSASTPGYNSPLHF,TGCAGTGCTAGTACTCCGGGGTATAATTCACCCCTCCACTTT
TRBV28,TRBJ1-4,.,.,CASSSPLATNEKLFF,TGTGCCAGCAGTTCTCCCCTTGCAACTAATGAAAAACTGTTTTTT
TRBV5-1,TRBJ1-6,.,.,CASSFNPVGTDSPLHF,TGCGCCAGCAGCTTTAATCCGGTAGGGACGGATTCACCCCTCCACTTT
TRBV19,TRBJ1-5,once,TRBD1,CASSPGTGGRPQHF,TGTGCCAGTAGTCCTGGGACAGGGGGTCGGCCCCAGCATTTT
TRBV19,TRBJ1-1,.,.,CASSTIEGVGDTEAFF,TGTGCCAGTAGTACGATCGAAGGGGTCGGCGACACTGAAGCTTTCTTT
TRBV10-3,TRBJ1-6,.,.,CAISEGMGSYNSPLHF,TGTGCCATCAGTGAGGGGATGGGTTCCTATAATTCACCCCTCCACTTT
TRBV7-9,TRBJ1-1,.,.,CASRLGTATEAFF,TGTGCCAGCCGCTTGGGCACAGCCACTGAAGCTTTCTTT
TRBV3-1/TRBV3-2,TRBJ1-1,once,.,CASSLITGNTEAFF,TGTGCCAGCAGCCTCATTACAGGGAACACTGAAGCTTTCTTT
TRBV6-5,TRBJ2-1,.,.,CASSYSKAGTWQFF,TGTGCCAGCAGTTACTCGAAGGCGGGGACATGGCAGTTCTTC
TRBV11-1,TRBJ2-1,.,TRBD2,CASSLPLAGGPSEQFF,TGTGCCAGCAGCTTACCGTTAGCGGGGGGGCCGAGTGAGCAGTTCTTC